These 17 T cell receptor beta chains originate from one sample sequenced in a study of blood T cells in healthy people across ages. Primers used in a second PCR of roughly 7 to 12 cycles were a sample-barcoded 5' primer and a J-beta primer mix. MiXCR was run by TCRdb on the 5' RACE reads, yielding one entry per CDR3 protein. The sample holds 600,000 or so distinct CDR3 sequences; under 25% are singletons and the top ten take 3.5% to 4%. Input material: blood. The source is an older man in good health.

This clonotype has a handful of counts. The genes are TRBV7-3 and TRBJ2-5; D not resolved. Germline CDR1 reads SGHTA; CDR2 reads FQGTGA. V was clipped by 0 bases and J by 0 bases, with 8 bases between them. The CDR3 consists of 15 residues. The CDR3 here is CASSLTNGYQETQYF. In DNA form, the CDR3 reads TGTGCCAGCAGCTTAACGAACGGATACCAAGAGACCCAGTACTTC.

The chain joins TRBV10-3 to TRBJ1-4; 9 bases are a match to TRBD1. With V trimmed by 9 bases and J by 7 bases, 6 bases remained unmatched. CDR3 length: 13 amino acids. Germline CDR1 and CDR2: ENHRY and SYGVKD. The CDR3 sequence: CAIAGTGSEKLFF. As DNA, the CDR3 is TGTGCCATAGCCGGGACAGGGAGTGAAAAACTGTTTTTT.

This clonotype turned up a few times. The chain combines TRBV12-5 with TRBJ2-7; 7 bases align to TRBD1. The CDR3 runs 12 residues. The V gene's germline CDR1 is LGHNT and CDR2 FRNRAP. Unmatched junction bases numbered 2, after V lost 6 bases and J lost 3 bases. The DNA for the CDR3 is TGTGCTAGTGGGGGGACAGACTACGAGCAGTACTTC. Translated: CASGGTDYEQYF. The full variable domain, rest sourced from reference TRBV12-5 and TRBJ2-7, is DARVTQTPRHKVTEMGQEVTMRCQPILGHNTVFWYRQTMMQGLELLAYFRNRAPLDDSGMPKDRFSAEMPDATLATLKIQPSEPRDSAVYFCASGGTDYEQYFGPGTRLTVT.

The rearrangement links TRBV7-9 to TRBJ2-1; tentatively, D is TRBD1 (6 bases). V lost 5 bases and J lost 15, with 17 bases in between. Per the germline V gene, CDR1 is SEHNR and CDR2 is FQNEAQ (reference sequence). The CDR3 length is 12 residues. The CDR3 bases are TGTGCCAGCAGCACACGGGGACACCAAGCGTTCTTC. It encodes CASSTRGHQAFF.

There are a few counts of this clonotype. V is TRBV20-1 and J is TRBJ2-3; 11 nucleotides align to TRBD1. The length of the CDR3 is 15 residues. Germline V gives CDR1 DFQATT, CDR2 SNEGSKA (reference sequence). The V segment lost 1 base and the J segment 1 base; nucleotides outside the gene matches: 1. CDR3 sequence (DNA): TGCAGTGCTAGAGGGACAGGGGGCGGCACAGATACGCAGTATTTT. Residues: CSARGTGGGTDTQYF.

This clonotype was counted only a few times. The chain has TRBV6-1 and TRBJ1-1; the D is unclear. Germline V gene lookup returns CDR1 MNHNS and CDR2 SASEGT. The CDR3 has 12 amino acids. The V gene lost 9 bases and the J gene lost 2 bases, with 10 bases spanning the gap. The CDR3 DNA reads as TGTGCCAGTGAGTCTGCAAACACTGAAGCTTTCTTT. Translation: CASESANTEAFF.

This chain joins TRBV7-6 and TRBJ1-4; D not resolved. The CDR3 is 13 residues long. V was trimmed by 5 bases and J by 12 bases, leaving 16 bases between them. CDR1 is SGHVS and CDR2 is FNYEAQ in the germline V gene. The CDR3: CASSPRPWTELFF. The CDR3 coding sequence is TGTGCCAGCAGCCCCCGCCCGTGGACGGAACTGTTTTTT.

This clonotype was detected only a few times. CDR3 sequence reads: CASSVRDSEKLFF. CDR3 coding DNA: TGTGCCAGCAGCGTAAGGGATTCGGAAAAACTGTTTTTT. The chain is built from TRBV9 and TRBJ1-4; D is ambiguous. Germline V gene data show CDR1 as SGDLS and CDR2 as YYNGEE. CDR3 length: 13 residues. V was shortened by 1 base and J by 8 bases, with 9 bases between the two germline ends. The whole variable domain, remainder taken from reference TRBV9 and TRBJ1-4, is DSGVTQTPKHLITATGQRVTLRCSPRSGDLSVYWYQQSLDQGLQFLIQYYNGEERAKGNILERFSAQQFPDLHSELNLSSLELGDSALYFCASSVRDSEKLFFGSGTQLSVL.

The chain recombines TRBV5-1 with TRBJ1-6; weak D call: TRBD1 (6 bases). CDR1 and CDR2 from the germline V gene are SGHRS and YFSETQ. This CDR3 region has 15 residues. The V end was cut by 0 bases, the J end by 9 bases, with 13 bases between. CDR3 protein: CASSLEQGAGSPLHF. The CDR3, as DNA: TGCGCCAGCAGCTTGGAACAGGGTGCTGGTTCACCCCTCCACTTT.

This clonotype was seen only a few times. The rearrangement uses TRBV3-1 and TRBJ1-5, with D possibly matching TRBD1 (6 bases). The ends were cut back, 2 bases at V and 3 bases at J, with 23 bases in the middle. Germline CDR1 LGHDT, CDR2 YNNKEL (reference sequence). This CDR3 has 19 residues. For the CDR3, the DNA is TGTGCCAGCAGCCAAAAGGCTTGGGTGCCGACAGGTAACAATCAGCCCCAGCATTTT. Translating gives CASSQKAWVPTGNNQPQHF. Looking up the rest from reference TRBV3-1 and TRBJ1-5 gives the full variable domain: DTAVSQTPKYLVTQMGNDKSIKCEQNLGHDTMYWYKQDSKKFLKIMFSYNNKELIINETVPNRFSPKSPDKAHLNLHINSLELGDSAVYFCASSQKAWVPTGNNQPQHFGDGTRLSIL.

The chain recombines TRBV3-1 with TRBJ2-5, with D perhaps TRBD1 or TRBD2 (5 bases each). The tail of the sequence fits TRBJ2-7 better, so the J call may be wrong. The CDR3 spans 15 residues. Germline loops: CDR1 LGHDT, CDR2 YNNKEL (reference sequence). The CDR3 DNA reads as TGTGCCAGCAGCCAAGGGGACCCTGGGGCCTACGAGCAGTACTTC. Its protein product is CASSQGDPGAYEQYF.

The V gene is TRBV10-2, the J gene TRBJ2-1, with TRBD2 as a possible D gene (6 bases). Trimming cost V 0 bases and J 0 bases, with 12 bases left between them. The CDR3 loop spans 17 amino acids. Germline-derived CDR1 and CDR2 are WSHSY and SAAADI. Written as DNA, the CDR3 is TGCGCCAGCAGTGAGTCTCTTGGAGCGGGCTCCTACAATGAGCAGTTCTTC. Protein product: CASSESLGAGSYNEQFF.

The chain is built from TRBV5-1 and TRBJ2-5; the match to TRBD2 covers 13 bases. Germline V gives CDR1 SGHRS, CDR2 YFSETQ. This CDR3 has 17 residues. With 4 bases clipped from V and 2 bases from J, the junction kept 8 bases outside the gene matches. The DNA for the CDR3 is TGCGCCAGCAGCGAAGGGACTAGCGGGAACCGGCAAGAGACCCAGTACTTC. It encodes CASSEGTSGNRQETQYF.

The chain uses TRBV2 and TRBJ2-1, with D possibly called TRBD1 or TRBD2 (5 bases each). The CDR3 has 15 amino acids. The germline gives CDR1 SNHLY, CDR2 FYNNEI. Trimming stripped 5 bases from V and 2 bases from J, with 13 bases between. For the CDR3, the DNA is TGTGCCAGCAGTTATGAGGGGACCCCCTACAATGAGCAGTTCTTC. Its translation: CASSYEGTPYNEQFF.

Comments on this clonotype: Its ends do not fully match the called genes, so a read error is possible. CDR3: CTSSQGDWQPQETQYF. CDR3 in DNA: TGTACCAGCAGCCAAGGGGACTGGCAGCCCCAAGAGACCCAGTACTTC. The rearrangement joins TRBV3-1 to TRBJ2-5; tentative D call: TRBD2 (6 bases). The CDR3 spans 16 residues. Germline V gene lookup returns CDR1 LGHDT and CDR2 YNNKEL (reference sequence).

This chain connects TRBV2 to TRBJ1-2; D is uncertain. Germline loops: CDR1 SNHLY, CDR2 FYNNEI. This CDR3 is 12 amino acids long. The V gene lost 6 bases and the J gene lost 7 bases, with 12 bases spanning the gap. CDR3 sequence (DNA): TGTGCCAGCAGCCGAGAGGTCTCTGGCTACACCTTC. Translation gives CASSREVSGYTF.

This clonotype was counted a single time. The chain employs TRBV5-8 and TRBJ2-1; D is possibly TRBD2 (6 bases). Germline values: CDR1 SGHTS, CDR2 YDEGEE. Trimming took off 1 base at V and 6 bases at J, with 17 bases between the two ends. This CDR3 contains 16 residues. CDR3 sequence (DNA): TGTGCCAGCAGCTTGCGGGGGACTGGCGCTGGCAATGAGCAGTTCTTC. The encoded protein is CASSLRGTGAGNEQFF.